The present T cell receptor (beta chain) was sequenced within a study of T cell repertoires in cytomegalovirus infection. Study in general: CMV infection and matching HLA type were both indicated by public TCR beta signatures. Study conclusions and caveats: Cumulative frequency (of public TCR beta family members) identified carriers of CMV plus the relevant HLA. Ex vivo responses were dominated by HLA-C-restricted CMV-specific TCR beta clonotypes.

TCRdb analysed the reads with MiXCR anew, one entry per CDR3 protein. Of 680,000 or so distinct CDR3 sequences in the sample, 35% to 45% were seen once. For this clonotype: The target antigen is unknown.

Germline lookup yields CDR1 SEHNR and CDR2 FQNEAQ (reference sequence). The CDR3 length is 15 residues. Trimming left V 2 bases short and J 4 bases short, with 12 bases between. The source of this sequence is a human donor in good health (CMV status not recorded). Some clones in this sample may be carry-over from other donors' samples. Material for sequencing was PBMCs. The V call is TRBV7-9, the J call TRBJ2-1; D not certain. The CDR3 bases are TGTGCCAGCAGCTTAACCATGACTTCGTACAATGAGCAGTTCTTC. Its protein is CASSLTMTSYNEQFF.